The rows below give T cell receptor beta chains drawn from one sample of a study of blood T cell repertoires in COVID-19. TCRdb keeps only in-frame clones here, not all; method: immunoSEQ multiplex PCR. The table shows 300,000 to 350,000 clones, with around 89% occurring only once. Sequenced input: PBMCs or T cells enriched from blood (not recorded which). The receptors shown here come from a woman aged 18-29 years with acute COVID-19. CDR3s include the opening cysteine and the closing phenylalanine or tryptophan. D genes are given only for firm matches. Size tells how often a clone was seen (once, few, many) or the class of an expanded clone, and some rows leave it out.

d_gene	v_gene	j_gene	abundance	CDR3nt	CDR3aa
TRBD2	TRBV13	TRBJ2-7	-	TGTGCCAGCAGCTTAGATGGGGGGAGGGCCTGGAGCAGCGAGCAGTACTTC	CASSLDGGRAWSSEQYF
TRBD1	TRBV29-1	TRBJ2-7	-	TGCAGCGTGGGGGACAGCACCTACGAGCAGTACTTC	CSVGDSTYEQYF
TRBD1	TRBV9	TRBJ1-2	-	TGTGCCAGCAGCGGGGGCGGTGGGGACAGGGCATATGGCTACACCTTC	CASSGGGGDRAYGYTF
TRBD1	TRBV28	TRBJ2-7	-	TGTGCCAGCAGTTTGCAACAGGGGGCGGGAGACGAGCAGTACTTC	CASSLQQGAGDEQYF
-	TRBV6-5	TRBJ2-7	-	TGTGCCAGCAGTTACTCGGGGCAGCCCGCCGAGCAGTACTTC	CASSYSGQPAEQYF
-	TRBV18	TRBJ2-5	-	TGTGCCAGCTCACCACCGTCTAGTGGAGAGACCCAGTACTTC	CASSPPSSGETQYF
-	TRBV18	TRBJ1-1	-	TGTGCCAGCTCACGAGGAAGTGACACTGAAGCTTTCTTT	CASSRGSDTEAFF
-	TRBV6-5	TRBJ1-3	-	TGTGCCGCTCACGATCAGGGAAACACCATATATTTT	CAAHDQGNTIYF
-	TRBV7-2	TRBJ2-1	-	TGTGCCAGCAGCTTAACGAGGAATGAGCAGTTCTTC	CASSLTRNEQFF
-	TRBV29-1	TRBJ1-2	-	TGCAGCGTTCTGGTCGCCGGTACCTATGGCTACACCTTC	CSVLVAGTYGYTF
TRBD1	TRBV10-3	TRBJ1-3	-	TGTGCCATCAGTGAGGCGGAGGGGGCAGGGCAGACTGGAAACACCATATATTTT	CAISEAEGAGQTGNTIYF
-	TRBV5-1	TRBJ1-4	-	TGCGCCAGCAGCTTTCAGGGAATCACTAATGAAAAACTGTTTTTT	CASSFQGITNEKLFF
-	TRBV5-1	TRBJ1-4	-	TGCGCCAGCAATTGGGGGGTCGATAATGAAAAACTGTTTTTT	CASNWGVDNEKLFF
-	TRBV3-1/TRBV3-2	TRBJ1-5	-	TGTGCCAGCAGCCAATGGGGGGAAAGCAATCAGCCCCAGCATTTT	CASSQWGESNQPQHF
TRBD1	TRBV29-1	TRBJ2-3	-	TGCAGCGTGGACAGGGGCGCAGATACGCAGTATTTT	CSVDRGADTQYF
TRBD1	TRBV29-1	TRBJ1-5	-	TGCAGCGTGGAGACCGGGACAGGGGGTAATCAGCCCCAGCATTTT	CSVETGTGGNQPQHF
-	TRBV7-9	TRBJ1-2	-	TGTGCCAGCAGTTTCGGACAGAATGGCTACACCTTC	CASSFGQNGYTF
TRBD2	TRBV3-1/TRBV3-2	TRBJ2-1	once	TGTGCCAGCAGCCAAGATCTGATCAGCCTAGCGGGAGCCCGAAATGAGCAGTTCTTC	CASSQDLISLAGARNEQFF
TRBD2	TRBV28	TRBJ2-1	-	TGTGCCAGCGGTCCCCGCCGAGGGAGCGGGAGGGTTAATGAGCAGTTCTTC	CASGPRRGSGRVNEQFF
-	TRBV29-1	TRBJ1-2	-	TGCAGCGTTGTTGGGGGGAAAGGCTACACCTTC	CSVVGGKGYTF
TRBD1	TRBV18	TRBJ2-7	once	TGTGCCAGCTCACCGTCAGGGGGAGTTAATTACGAGCAGTACTTC	CASSPSGGVNYEQYF
TRBD1	TRBV30	TRBJ1-5	once	TGTGCCTGGAGTCAACGGGACAGTGCTAGCAATCAGCCCCAGCATTTT	CAWSQRDSASNQPQHF
-	TRBV5-1	TRBJ2-7	-	TGCGCCAGCAGCTTACAGGGCCCCTACGAGCAGTACTTC	CASSLQGPYEQYF
TRBD1	TRBV28	TRBJ1-5	once	TGTGCCAGCAGTTTGGGGTCTAGGACAGGGGGGAATCAGCCCCAGCATTTT	CASSLGSRTGGNQPQHF
TRBD1	TRBV7-3	TRBJ1-2	-	TGTGCCAGCAGCCCGACGGGGACAGGGGGTATCTATGGCTACACCTTC	CASSPTGTGGIYGYTF
-	TRBV6-5	TRBJ1-5	-	TGTGCCAGCAGTATGGGTTGGGCTGATCAGCCCCAGCATTTT	CASSMGWADQPQHF
TRBD1	TRBV19	TRBJ1-2	-	TGTGCCAGTAGCCCCGGGACAGGGATTGGCTACACCTTC	CASSPGTGIGYTF
-	TRBV6-5	TRBJ1-5	-	TGTGCCAGCAGTTACTCAGGGGCCACGCAGCCCCAGCATTTT	CASSYSGATQPQHF
TRBD1	TRBV6-5	TRBJ1-1	-	TGTGCCAGCACCCTGACAGGGGAGGGCTCTGAAGCTTTCTTT	CASTLTGEGSEAFF
-	TRBV28	TRBJ1-5	-	TGTGCCAGCAGTGACCCTAGCGGGAGCAATCAGCCCCAGCATTTT	CASSDPSGSNQPQHF